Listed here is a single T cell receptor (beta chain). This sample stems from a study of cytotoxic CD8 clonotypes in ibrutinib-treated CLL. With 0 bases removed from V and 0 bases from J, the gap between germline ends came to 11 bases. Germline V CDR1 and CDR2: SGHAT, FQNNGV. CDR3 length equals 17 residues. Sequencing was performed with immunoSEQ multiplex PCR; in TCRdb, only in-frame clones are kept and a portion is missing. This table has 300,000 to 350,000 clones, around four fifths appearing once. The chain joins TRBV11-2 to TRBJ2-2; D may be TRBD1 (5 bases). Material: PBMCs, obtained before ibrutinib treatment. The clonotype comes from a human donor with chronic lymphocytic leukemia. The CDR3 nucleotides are TGTGCCAGCAGCTTAGACCGACAGTCTACGAACACCGGGGAGCTGTTTTTT. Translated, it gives CASSLDRQSTNTGELFF.